This T cell receptor (beta chain) was observed in a study of T cell responses to AZD1222 COVID-19 vaccine. The table came from immunoSEQ multiplex PCR; TCRdb's copy has only in-frame clones and leaves some out. The sample yields around 120,000 clones, roughly 91% seen once. Germline-derived CDR1 and CDR2 are MNHEY and SVGAGI. The CDR3 loop spans 15 amino acids. Trimming removed 6 bases from V and 2 bases from J, with 16 bases in between. The chain carries TRBV6-5 and TRBJ2-5; D may match TRBD1 or TRBD2 (7 bases each). The source of this sequence is an adult who received the AZD1222 COVID-19 vaccine. This specimen was peripheral blood, taken 28 days after the second AZD1222 dose. This CDR3 is CASSPSGTVQETQYF. The CDR3 DNA reads TGTGCCAGCAGCCCCAGCGGGACAGTACAAGAGACCCAGTACTTC.